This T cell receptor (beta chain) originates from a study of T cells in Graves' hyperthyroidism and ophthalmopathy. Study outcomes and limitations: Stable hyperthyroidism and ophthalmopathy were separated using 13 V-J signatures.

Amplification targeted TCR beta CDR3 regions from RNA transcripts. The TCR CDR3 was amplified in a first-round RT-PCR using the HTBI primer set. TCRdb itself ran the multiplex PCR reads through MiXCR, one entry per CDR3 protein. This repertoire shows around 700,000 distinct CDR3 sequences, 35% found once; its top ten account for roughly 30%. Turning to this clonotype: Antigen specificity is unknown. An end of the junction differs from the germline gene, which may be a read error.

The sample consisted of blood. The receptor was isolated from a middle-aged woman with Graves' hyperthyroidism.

The CDR3 nucleotides read TGCAGCCTCCCCAGTGTTAAGAACGCTGAAGCTTTCTTT. Its protein is CSLPSVKNAEAFF. V usage is TRBV29-1 and J usage is TRBJ1-1, with D unclear. The germline CDR1 and CDR2 sequences are SQVTM and ANQGSEA. The CDR3 runs 13 residues. The complete variable domain, with remaining parts taken from reference TRBV29-1 and TRBJ1-1, reads SAVISQKPSRDICQRGTSLTIQCQVDSQVTMMFWYRQQPGQSLTLIATANQGSEATYESGFVIDKFPISRPNLTFSTLTVSNMSPEDSSIYLCSLPSVKNAEAFFGQGTRLTVV.